A selection of T cell receptor beta chains follows, all from one sample in a study of patients and donors after allogeneic stem cell transplantation. TCRdb fed the RT-PCR reads into MiXCR, producing one record per CDR3 protein. Of around 200,000 distinct CDR3 sequences listed, less than 50% are singletons. The sequenced sample consisted of blood, either unsorted or a sorted T cell fraction (not recorded which). Every receptor here comes from a human donor who was either an allogeneic HSCT recipient or a stem cell or donor lymphocyte infusion donor (not recorded which). It is not recorded whose cells these are; they may come from a transplant donor. The CDR3 runs from the conserved cysteine through the conserved F or W. Each record gives: CDR3 length, J gene, V gene, CDR3 protein.

>15|TRBJ2-3|TRBV6-6
CASSYSAVQSDTQYF
>14|TRBJ2-3|TRBV5-1
CASSSGQPRDTQYF
>17|TRBJ1-6|TRBV5-5
CASRGLDRSSYNSPLHF
>15|TRBJ1-2|TRBV11-2
CASSSYRGDNYGYTF
>13|TRBJ2-5|TRBV29-1
CSVPGQSQETQYF
>15|TRBJ2-1|TRBV20-1
CSARSGLASYNEQFF
>14|TRBJ2-5|TRBV29-1
CSVTSSGLQETQYF
>15|TRBJ1-1|TRBV4-2
CASSQDVAGRAPSFF
>14|TRBJ1-2|TRBV5-1
CASSKDPRGYGYTF
>17|TRBJ1-2|TRBV4-3
CASSQAPRTGQRDGYTF
>12|TRBJ2-4|TRBV20-1
CSASDAGAVRYF
>12|TRBJ1-1|TRBV20-1
CSAEDRDTEAFF
>11|TRBJ1-2|TRBV29-1
CSAIRGDGYTF
>14|TRBJ1-4|TRBV29-1
CSVVLGVRNEKLFF
>16|TRBJ2-2|TRBV7-2
CASSSAPGPNTGELFF
>15|TRBJ2-7|TRBV4-1
CASSQDPLVPAEQYF
>12|TRBJ2-7|TRBV9
CASSVTGGKQYF
>17|TRBJ1-3|TRBV4-1
CASSQGVQALSGNTIYF
>13|TRBJ1-5|TRBV5-1
CASSLGGAQPQHF
>15|TRBJ2-1|TRBV29-1
CSVEVNGGTDNEQFF
>15|TRBJ2-7|TRBV20-1
CSAPPGTSGVREQYF
>13|TRBJ2-1|TRBV20-1
CSARPDRYNEQFF
>17|TRBJ1-1|TRBV5-1
CASRPGPLDKGDTEAFF
>15|TRBJ2-6|TRBV2
CASSDGDSGANVLTF
>14|TRBJ1-6|TRBV30
CAWIQGGDNSPLHF
>20|TRBJ1-6|TRBV7-6
CASSLESPLSGGSYNSPLHF
>16|TRBJ1-1|TRBV9
CASSADPGTGMSRAFF
>15|TRBJ2-2|TRBV5-1
CASSSNGGNTGELFF
>14|TRBJ1-6|TRBV12-3/TRBV12-4
CATRAKGYNSPLHF